A single sample gave rise to the 29 T cell receptor beta chains below, sequenced in a study of blood T cell repertoires in COVID-19. Clones were sequenced by immunoSEQ multiplex PCR, and TCRdb holds only the in-frame ones, with some missing. Seen here are under 200,000 clones, about nine tenths observed once, and the top ten hold about 1.7%. Sequenced material: peripheral blood. These receptor sequences come from a man between 18 and 29 years old with active or convalescent COVID-19.

This clone was seen just once. Other DNA variants within this sample encode the same CDR3. The chain employs TRBV2 and TRBJ2-7, with a weak D call TRBD1 (6 bases). V dropped 8 bases and J dropped 4 bases, with 12 bases sitting between them. The CDR3 extends over 12 amino acids. From germline, CDR1 is SNHLY and CDR2 FYNNEI. The CDR3 region is CASSRTAYEQYF. The CDR3, as DNA: TGTGCCAGCTCAAGGACAGCTTACGAGCAGTACTTC.

J is TRBJ1-4 and V is TRBV15, with D maybe TRBD1 (5 bases). Trimming left V 5 bases short and J 0 bases short, with 13 bases between. Germline CDR1 is LNHNV and CDR2 is YYDKDF (reference sequence). CDR3 size: 16 residues. Here the CDR3 DNA reads TGTGCCACCAGCTCTAGACAGTTGCCAACTAATGAAAAACTGTTTTTT. It yields the protein CATSSRQLPTNEKLFF.

The chain is built from TRBV27 and TRBJ2-7; 9 bases fit TRBD1. The germline V gene encodes CDR1 MNHEY and CDR2 SMNVEV (reference sequence). This CDR3 is 17 amino acids long. The ends lost 3 bases at V and 3 bases at J; junction bases unmatched: 12. The CDR3 sequence is CASSFGMPRQGDYEQYF. The CDR3 DNA reads TGTGCCAGCAGTTTTGGAATGCCCAGACAGGGGGACTACGAGCAGTACTTC.

J is TRBJ1-1 and V is TRBV12-5, with D possibly matching TRBD1 (6 bases). Germline CDR1 is LGHNT and CDR2 is FRNRAP. This CDR3 comprises 15 residues. The V end was cut by 1 base, the J end by 3 bases, with 12 bases between. CDR3 amino acids: CASGLEQGTDTEAFF. CDR3 sequence (DNA): TGTGCTAGTGGTTTGGAACAGGGTACGGACACTGAAGCTTTCTTT.

V is TRBV9 and J is TRBJ1-1; 7 bases fit TRBD1. The CDR3 consists of 15 residues. Trimming removed 3 bases from V and 0 bases from J; junction bases left unmatched: 5. The germline V gene encodes CDR1 SGDLS and CDR2 YYNGEE. The CDR3 sequence: CASSARTGMNTEAFF. The CDR3 DNA reads as TGTGCCAGCAGCGCTCGGACAGGAATGAACACTGAAGCTTTCTTT.

This chain uses TRBV7-3 with TRBJ2-1; 14 positions agree with TRBD2. CDR3 size: 16 residues. CDR1 and CDR2 (germline): SGHTA, FQGTGA. J was trimmed by 8 bases and V by 5 bases; bases with no gene match: 8. In DNA form, the CDR3 reads TGTGCCAGCAGCCCCGGGACTAGCGGGAGTGATGATGAGCAGTTCTTC. Its protein is CASSPGTSGSDDEQFF.

V and J are TRBV15 and TRBJ1-2; D is unresolved. V lost 1 base, J lost 5 bases, and 11 bases lay in between. Germline loops: CDR1 LNHNV, CDR2 YYDKDF (reference sequence). The CDR3 runs to 14 residues. CDR3 sequence (DNA): TGTGCCACCAGCAGAGGGGAGATCGGGTATGGCTACACCTTC. Translating it yields CATSRGEIGYGYTF.

The CDR3 DNA follows: TGTGCCAGCATTCCTAGCGGGGGGACGTTCGAGCAGTACTTC. It encodes CASIPSGGTFEQYF. The chain employs TRBV6-5 and TRBJ2-7, with 11 bases identical to TRBD2. Germline loops: CDR1 MNHEY, CDR2 SVGAGI. V lost 7 bases, J lost 6 bases, and 8 bases stayed unmatched. The CDR3 is 14 amino acids.

V usage is TRBV4-1 and J usage is TRBJ2-2; 9 bases agree with TRBD1. This CDR3 has 16 residues. The junction had 4 bases not matched to a gene; V was cut back by 2 bases and J by 3 bases. Germline loops: CDR1 MGHRA, CDR2 YSYEKL. Here the CDR3 DNA reads TGCGCCAGCAGCCAAATTACAGGGGGCTACACCGGGGAGCTGTTTTTT. Protein: CASSQITGGYTGELFF.

The chain has TRBV7-2 and TRBJ2-7; weak D call: TRBD2 (6 bases). This CDR3 is built from 16 residues. V lost 5 bases, J lost 2 bases, and 19 bases lay in between. Germline V gene data show CDR1 as SGHTA and CDR2 as FQGNSA. The DNA of the CDR3 is TGTGCCAGCAGCGAGAGGACTTCGGGCGGGACCTACGAGCAGTACTTC. This encodes CASSERTSGGTYEQYF.

This chain joins TRBV6-5 and TRBJ2-2; 12 bases are a match to TRBD2. The CDR3 has 15 residues. V lost 5 bases and J lost 12; bases outside the gene matches: 10. Per the germline V gene, CDR1 is MNHEY and CDR2 is SVGAGI. The CDR3 sequence: CASSQTSGRVRKLFF. CDR3 coding DNA: TGTGCCAGCAGTCAGACTAGCGGGAGAGTAAGGAAGCTGTTTTTT.

The V call is TRBV2, the J call TRBJ2-5; 10 bases map to TRBD2. V was pared by 6 bases and J by 7 bases, with 8 bases of the junction left unmatched. The CDR3 consists of 14 residues. The V gene's germline CDR1 is SNHLY and CDR2 FYNNEI. The CDR3 reads CASRSSGGGRTQYF. CDR3 nucleotides: TGTGCCAGCAGATCTAGCGGGGGCGGAAGGACCCAGTACTTC.

The V call is TRBV5-1, the J call TRBJ2-7; 8 positions agree with TRBD2. CDR1 and CDR2 (germline): SGHRS, YFSETQ. The CDR3 is made up of 14 amino acids. Trimming removed 6 bases from V and 3 bases from J; junction bases left unmatched: 8. The CDR3 region has the DNA TGCGCCAGCACAGAAGCGGGGGCCGGCTACGAGCAGTACTTC. Residues: CASTEAGAGYEQYF. The complete variable domain, with remaining parts taken from reference TRBV5-1 and TRBJ2-7, reads KAGVTQTPRYLIKTRGQQVTLSCSPISGHRSVSWYQQTPGQGLQFLFEYFSETQRNKGNFPGRFSGRQFSNSRSEMNVSTLELGDSALYLCASTEAGAGYEQYFGPGTRLTVT.

This clone was seen a handful of times. The rearrangement joins TRBV29-1 to TRBJ2-3, with 9 bases lining up with TRBD2. Germline loops: CDR1 SQVTM, CDR2 ANQGSEA. The CDR3 contains 14 residues. After removal of 2 bases from V and 1 base from J, the junction contained 1 base not matched to a gene. The DNA for the CDR3 is TGCAGCGTTGAATTAGCGGGAGGCACAGATACGCAGTATTTT. This sequence encodes CSVELAGGTDTQYF.

This rearrangement joins TRBV2 to TRBJ1-4; no definite D call. Germline loops: CDR1 SNHLY, CDR2 FYNNEI. The CDR3 length is 14 residues. The V end lost 3 bases, the J end lost 2 bases, and 7 bases lay between the germline ends. CDR3 in amino acids: CASSDSRTNEKLFF. The CDR3 DNA is TGTGCCAGCAGTGATTCCAGGACTAATGAAAAACTGTTTTTT.

The count of this clone is one. This chain joins TRBV5-4 and TRBJ2-3; TRBD2 matches at 12 bases. Germline CDR1 reads SGHNT; CDR2 reads YYREEE (reference sequence). CDR3 length: 17 residues. V lost 1 base, J lost 4 bases, and 7 bases stayed unmatched. CDR3 nucleotides: TGTGCCAGCAGCTTGAGGCTAGCGGGGGGGCGGGCAGATACGCAGTATTTT. Residues: CASSLRLAGGRADTQYF.

The chain has TRBV12-5 and TRBJ1-2; 7 nucleotides agree with TRBD1. V shed 2 bases and J 2 bases; nucleotides not matched to a gene: 14. CDR3 length equals 18 residues. Per germline, CDR1 LGHNT and CDR2 FRNRAP. The CDR3 coding sequence is TGTGCTAGTGGTTTGCCCCCCAATGGTACAGGGGCGAACTATGGCTACACCTTC. Protein: CASGLPPNGTGANYGYTF.

This chain links TRBV2 with TRBJ1-6; no clear D. CDR1 and CDR2 from the germline V gene are SNHLY and FYNNEI. V was clipped by 6 bases and J by 0 bases, with 12 bases between them. The CDR3 length is 16 residues. CDR3 protein: CASRQSRDSYNSPLHF. In DNA form, the CDR3 reads TGTGCCAGCAGACAATCCCGGGACTCCTATAATTCACCCCTCCACTTT.

The chain carries TRBV3-1 (or the pseudogene TRBV3-2) and TRBJ1-1; D call uncertain. The V end lost 4 bases, the J end lost 1 base, and 7 bases lay between the germline ends. Germline values: CDR1 LGHDT, CDR2 YNNKEL (reference sequence). This CDR3 has 13 amino acids. The CDR3: CASSRAGNTEAFF. The CDR3 DNA follows: TGTGCCAGCAGCCGGGCAGGGAACACTGAAGCTTTCTTT.

The chain has TRBV5-4 and TRBJ2-2; 9 nucleotides align to TRBD2. Trimming removed 4 bases from V and 7 bases from J; junction bases left unmatched: 5. Germline lookup yields CDR1 SGHNT and CDR2 YYREEE (reference sequence). The CDR3 length is 14 residues. CDR3 sequence reads: CASSRTSEYGELFF. The CDR3 DNA is TGTGCCAGCAGCAGGACTAGCGAATACGGGGAGCTGTTTTTT.

The rearrangement uses TRBV11-2 and TRBJ2-7; weak D call: TRBD2 (5 bases). V was pared by 5 bases and J by 4 bases, with 18 bases between. The CDR3 contains 15 residues. Germline CDR1 and CDR2: SGHAT and FQNNGV. The CDR3 region has the DNA TGTGCCAGCAGCACGAGCGGAGACAATCTATACGAGCAGTACTTC. Translating it yields CASSTSGDNLYEQYF.

The rearrangement joins TRBV27 to TRBJ1-1; D gene uncertain. The CDR3 runs to 14 residues. V was clipped by 3 bases and J by 0 bases, with 8 bases between them. Germline V gene lookup returns CDR1 MNHEY and CDR2 SMNVEV (reference sequence). CDR3 coding DNA: TGTGCCAGCAGTTTGGCCAGGTTGAACACTGAAGCTTTCTTT. Its translation is CASSLARLNTEAFF.

This clone was picked up one time. The V call is TRBV18, the J call TRBJ1-2; D is undetermined. Trimming removed 0 bases at V and 4 bases at J, with 12 bases between. Germline V gene sequence: CDR1 KGHSH, CDR2 LQKENI. CDR3 size: 15 residues. CDR3 amino acids: CASSPPSGNLYGYTF. The CDR3 bases are TGTGCCAGCTCACCACCATCCGGTAACCTCTATGGCTACACCTTC.

This chain links TRBV7-9 with TRBJ2-7; TRBD2 matches at 10 bases. Germline CDR1 SEHNR, CDR2 FQNEAQ (reference sequence). After removal of 7 bases from V and 0 bases from J, the junction contained 3 bases not matched to a gene. The CDR3 covers 14 residues. CDR3 coding DNA: TGTGCCAGCACCTCTAGCGGGAGCTCCTACGAGCAGTACTTC. Translating gives CASTSSGSSYEQYF. The full variable domain, rest sourced from reference TRBV7-9 and TRBJ2-7, is DTGVSQNPRHKITKRGQNVTFRCDPISEHNRLYWYRQTLGQGPEFLTYFQNEAQLEKSRLLSDRFSAERPKGSFSTLEIQRTEQGDSAMYLCASTSSGSSYEQYFGPGTRLTVT.

The chain combines TRBV5-1 with TRBJ2-2, with D maybe TRBD1 (5 bases). Trimming stripped 0 bases from V and 0 bases from J, with 9 bases between. Germline V gene lookup returns CDR1 SGHRS and CDR2 YFSETQ. The CDR3 has 16 amino acids. The CDR3 DNA follows: TGCGCCAGCAGCTTGGATGGGGCAACGAACACCGGGGAGCTGTTTTTT. Translated, it gives CASSLDGATNTGELFF. Supplemented by reference TRBV5-1 and TRBJ2-2, the full variable domain reads KAGVTQTPRYLIKTRGQQVTLSCSPISGHRSVSWYQQTPGQGLQFLFEYFSETQRNKGNFPGRFSGRQFSNSRSEMNVSTLELGDSALYLCASSLDGATNTGELFFGEGSRLTVL.

The chain links TRBV7-2 to TRBJ1-4; D may be TRBD1 (6 bases). Trimming shortened V by 6 bases and J by 6 bases, and 14 bases separated the two germline ends. The germline V gene encodes CDR1 SGHTA and CDR2 FQGNSA. The CDR3 has 14 amino acids. The CDR3 sequence: CASSSQGMDEKLFF. CDR3 DNA: TGTGCCAGCAGTTCACAGGGAATGGATGAAAAACTGTTTTTT.

This clone was detected a few times. The chain links TRBV2 to TRBJ2-6, with TRBD1 identical over 8 bases. The CDR3 spans 15 residues. J lost 4 bases, V lost 7 bases, and 6 bases had no gene match. Germline CDR1 is SNHLY and CDR2 is FYNNEI. The CDR3 sequence: CASKGRGLGANVLTF. The CDR3 bases are TGTGCCAGCAAGGGCAGGGGGCTAGGGGCCAACGTCCTGACTTTC.

This sequence joins TRBV11-1 and TRBJ2-1; TRBD1 matches 11 bases. CDR3 length: 14 amino acids. Germline CDR1 and CDR2: SGHAT and FQDESV (reference sequence). With 5 bases clipped from V and 9 bases from J, the junction kept 6 bases outside the gene matches. The CDR3, as DNA: TGTGCCAGCAGCCTCGGACAGGGGGCCGTTGAGCAGTTCTTC. This encodes CASSLGQGAVEQFF.

The chain has TRBV7-9 and TRBJ1-3; D is unclear. CDR3 size: 16 residues. The germline gives CDR1 SEHNR, CDR2 FQNEAQ (reference sequence). Trimming left V 4 bases short and J 2 bases short, with 15 bases between. The CDR3 spells CASSSGGIIAGNTIYF. In DNA form, the CDR3 reads TGTGCCAGCAGCTCCGGCGGAATAATCGCTGGAAACACCATATATTTT.